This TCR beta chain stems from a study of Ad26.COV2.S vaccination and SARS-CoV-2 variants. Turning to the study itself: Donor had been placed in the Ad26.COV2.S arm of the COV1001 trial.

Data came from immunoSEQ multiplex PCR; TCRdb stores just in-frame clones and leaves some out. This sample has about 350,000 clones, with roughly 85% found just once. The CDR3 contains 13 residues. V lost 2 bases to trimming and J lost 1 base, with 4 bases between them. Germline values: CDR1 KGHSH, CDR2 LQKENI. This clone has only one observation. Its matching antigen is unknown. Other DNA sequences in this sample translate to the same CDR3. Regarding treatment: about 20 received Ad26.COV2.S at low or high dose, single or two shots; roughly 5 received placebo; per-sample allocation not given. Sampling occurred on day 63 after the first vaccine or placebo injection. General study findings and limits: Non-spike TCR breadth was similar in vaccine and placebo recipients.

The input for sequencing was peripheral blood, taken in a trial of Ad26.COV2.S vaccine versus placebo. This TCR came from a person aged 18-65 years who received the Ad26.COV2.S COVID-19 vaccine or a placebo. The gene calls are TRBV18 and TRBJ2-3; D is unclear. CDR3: CASSPGGTDTQYF. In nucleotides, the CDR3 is TGTGCCAGCTCACCAGGGGGCACAGATACGCAGTATTTT.